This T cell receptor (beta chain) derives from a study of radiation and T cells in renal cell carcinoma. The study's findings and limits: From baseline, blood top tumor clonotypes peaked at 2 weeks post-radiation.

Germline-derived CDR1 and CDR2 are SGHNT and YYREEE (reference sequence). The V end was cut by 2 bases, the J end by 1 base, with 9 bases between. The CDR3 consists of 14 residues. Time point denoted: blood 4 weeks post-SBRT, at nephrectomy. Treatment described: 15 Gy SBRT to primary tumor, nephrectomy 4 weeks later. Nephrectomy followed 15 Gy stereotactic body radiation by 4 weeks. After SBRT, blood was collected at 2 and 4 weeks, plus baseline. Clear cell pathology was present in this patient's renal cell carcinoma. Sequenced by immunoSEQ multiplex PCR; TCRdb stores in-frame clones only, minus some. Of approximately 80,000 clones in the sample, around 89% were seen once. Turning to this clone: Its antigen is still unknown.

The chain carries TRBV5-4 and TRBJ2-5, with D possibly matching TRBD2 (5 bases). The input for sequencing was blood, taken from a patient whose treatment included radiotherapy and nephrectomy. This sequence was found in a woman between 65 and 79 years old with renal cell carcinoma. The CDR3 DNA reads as TGTGCCAGCAGCTTAATAAGCGGCCAAGAGACCCAGTACTTC. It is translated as CASSLISGQETQYF.